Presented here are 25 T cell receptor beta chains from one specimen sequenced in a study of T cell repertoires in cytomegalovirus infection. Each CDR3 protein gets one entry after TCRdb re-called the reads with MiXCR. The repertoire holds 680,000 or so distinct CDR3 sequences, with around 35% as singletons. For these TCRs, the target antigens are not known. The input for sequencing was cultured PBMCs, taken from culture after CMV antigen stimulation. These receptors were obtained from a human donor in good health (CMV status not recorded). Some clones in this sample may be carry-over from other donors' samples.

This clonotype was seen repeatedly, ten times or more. The CDR3 DNA reads as TGTGCCAGCAGCTTAGCAGGGGTTAAGGGCAATGAGCAGTTCTTC. Protein: CASSLAGVKGNEQFF. The rearrangement links TRBV7-2 to TRBJ2-1; tentative D call: TRBD1 (5 bases). CDR1 and CDR2 (germline): SGHTA, FQGNSA. The CDR3 contains 15 residues. Trimming removed 0 bases from V and 6 bases from J, with 12 bases in between.

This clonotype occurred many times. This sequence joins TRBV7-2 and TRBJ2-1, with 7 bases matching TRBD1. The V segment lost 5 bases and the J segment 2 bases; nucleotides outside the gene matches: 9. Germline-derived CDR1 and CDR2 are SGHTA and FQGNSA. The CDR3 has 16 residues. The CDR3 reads CASSKRGTATYNEQFF. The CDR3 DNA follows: TGTGCCAGCAGCAAGAGAGGGACAGCCACCTACAATGAGCAGTTCTTC.

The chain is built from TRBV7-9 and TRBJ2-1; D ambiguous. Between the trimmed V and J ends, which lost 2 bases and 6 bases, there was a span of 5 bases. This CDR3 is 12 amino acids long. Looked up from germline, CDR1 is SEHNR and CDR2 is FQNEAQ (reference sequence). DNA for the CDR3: TGTGCCAGCAGCTTATACCTCAATGAGCAGTTCTTC. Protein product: CASSLYLNEQFF. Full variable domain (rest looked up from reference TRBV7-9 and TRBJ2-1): DTGVSQNPRHKITKRGQNVTFRCDPISEHNRLYWYRQTLGQGPEFLTYFQNEAQLEKSRLLSDRFSAERPKGSFSTLEIQRTEQGDSAMYLCASSLYLNEQFFGPGTRLTVL.

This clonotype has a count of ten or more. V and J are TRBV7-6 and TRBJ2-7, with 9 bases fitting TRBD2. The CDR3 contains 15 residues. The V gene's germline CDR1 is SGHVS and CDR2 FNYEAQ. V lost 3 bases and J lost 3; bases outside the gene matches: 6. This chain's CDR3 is CASSLDASGVYEQYF. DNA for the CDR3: TGTGCCAGCAGCTTGGACGCTAGCGGGGTCTACGAGCAGTACTTC.

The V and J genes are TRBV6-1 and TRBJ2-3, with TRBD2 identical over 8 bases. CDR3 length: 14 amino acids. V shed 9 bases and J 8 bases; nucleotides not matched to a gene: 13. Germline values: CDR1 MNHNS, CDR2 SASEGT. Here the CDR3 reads CASSVAGGLATQYF. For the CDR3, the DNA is TGTGCCAGTTCAGTGGCGGGGGGACTCGCTACGCAGTATTTT.

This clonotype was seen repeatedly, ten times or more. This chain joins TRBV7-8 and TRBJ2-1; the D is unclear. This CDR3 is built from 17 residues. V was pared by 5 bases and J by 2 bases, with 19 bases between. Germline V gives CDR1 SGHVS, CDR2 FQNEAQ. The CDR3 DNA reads TGTGCCAGCAGCCTAGGCCCCCCGGCGGCCCCCTACAATGAGCAGTTCTTC. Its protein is CASSLGPPAAPYNEQFF. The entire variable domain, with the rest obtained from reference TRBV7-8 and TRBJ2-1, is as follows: GAGVSQSPRYKVAKRGQDVALRCDPISGHVSLFWYQQALGQGPEFLTYFQNEAQLDKSGLPSDRFFAERPEGSVSTLKIQRTQQEDSAVYLCASSLGPPAAPYNEQFFGPGTRLTVL.

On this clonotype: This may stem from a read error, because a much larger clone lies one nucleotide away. In DNA, the CDR3 is TGTGCCAGCAACAAGGGACAATCCTACGAGCAGTACTTC. Residues: CASNKGQSYEQYF. V is TRBV7-2 and J is TRBJ2-7; possible D gene TRBD1, 6 bases. The CDR3 is 13 residues long. Trimming shortened V by 7 bases and J by 1 base, and 11 bases separated the two germline ends. The V gene's germline CDR1 is SGHTA and CDR2 FQGNSA.

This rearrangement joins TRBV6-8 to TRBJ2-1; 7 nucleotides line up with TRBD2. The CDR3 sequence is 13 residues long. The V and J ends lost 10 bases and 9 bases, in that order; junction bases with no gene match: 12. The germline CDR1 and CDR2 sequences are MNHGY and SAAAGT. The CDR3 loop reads CATKWGGPREQFF. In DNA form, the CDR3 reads TGTGCCACAAAGTGGGGAGGGCCACGTGAGCAGTTCTTC.

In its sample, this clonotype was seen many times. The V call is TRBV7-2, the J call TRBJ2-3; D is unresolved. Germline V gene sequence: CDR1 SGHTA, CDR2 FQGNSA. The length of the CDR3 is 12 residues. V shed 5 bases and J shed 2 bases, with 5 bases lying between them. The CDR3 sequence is CASSEFTDTQYF. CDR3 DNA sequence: TGTGCCAGCAGCGAATTCACAGATACGCAGTATTTT.

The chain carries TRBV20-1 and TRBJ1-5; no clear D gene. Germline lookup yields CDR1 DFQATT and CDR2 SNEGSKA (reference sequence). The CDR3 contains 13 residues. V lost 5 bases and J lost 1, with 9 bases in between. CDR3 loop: CSAQERSNQPQHF. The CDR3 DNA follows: TGCAGTGCTCAAGAGCGGAGCAATCAGCCCCAGCATTTT.

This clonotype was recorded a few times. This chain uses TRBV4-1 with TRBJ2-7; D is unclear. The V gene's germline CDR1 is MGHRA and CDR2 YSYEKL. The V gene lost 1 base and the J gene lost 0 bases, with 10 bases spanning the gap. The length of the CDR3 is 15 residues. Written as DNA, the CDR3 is TGCGCCAGCAGCCAAGTTCCGGGTAGCTCCTACGAGCAGTACTTC. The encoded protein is CASSQVPGSSYEQYF.

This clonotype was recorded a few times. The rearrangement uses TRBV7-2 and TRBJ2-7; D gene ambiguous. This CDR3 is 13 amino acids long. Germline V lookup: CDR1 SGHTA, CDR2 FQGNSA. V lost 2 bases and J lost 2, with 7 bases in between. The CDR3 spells CASSLPVTYEQYF. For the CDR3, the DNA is TGTGCCAGCAGCTTACCGGTGACCTACGAGCAGTACTTC. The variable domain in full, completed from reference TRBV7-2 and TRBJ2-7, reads GAGVSQSPSNKVTEKGKDVELRCDPISGHTALYWYRQSLGQGLEFLIYFQGNSAPDKSGLPSDRFSAERTGGSVSTLTIQRTQQEDSAVYLCASSLPVTYEQYFGPGTRLTVT.

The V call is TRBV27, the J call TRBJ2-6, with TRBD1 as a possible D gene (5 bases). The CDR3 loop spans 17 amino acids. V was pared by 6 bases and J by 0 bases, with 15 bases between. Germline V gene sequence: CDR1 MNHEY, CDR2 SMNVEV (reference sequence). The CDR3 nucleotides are TGTGCCAGCAGGGGAATCAGGGCTCCCTCTGGGGCCAACGTCCTGACTTTC. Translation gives CASRGIRAPSGANVLTF.

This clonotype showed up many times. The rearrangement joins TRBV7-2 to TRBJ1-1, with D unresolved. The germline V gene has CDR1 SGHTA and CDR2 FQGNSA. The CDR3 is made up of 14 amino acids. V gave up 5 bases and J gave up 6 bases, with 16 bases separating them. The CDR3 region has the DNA TGTGCCAGCAGCCCCGTAAACCCGAGCCCTGAAGCTTTCTTT. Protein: CASSPVNPSPEAFF.

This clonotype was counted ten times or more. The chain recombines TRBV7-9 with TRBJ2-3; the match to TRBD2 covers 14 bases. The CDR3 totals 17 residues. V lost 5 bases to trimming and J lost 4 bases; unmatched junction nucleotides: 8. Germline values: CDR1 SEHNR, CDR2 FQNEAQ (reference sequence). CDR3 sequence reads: CASSPRLAGGQADTQYF. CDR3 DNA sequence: TGTGCCAGCAGCCCCCGACTAGCGGGAGGGCAGGCAGATACGCAGTATTTT.

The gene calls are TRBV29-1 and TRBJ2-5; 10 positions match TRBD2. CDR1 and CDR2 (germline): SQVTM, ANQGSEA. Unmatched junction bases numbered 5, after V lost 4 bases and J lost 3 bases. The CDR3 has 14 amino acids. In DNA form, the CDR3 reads TGCAGCGTTGGGGGCCTAGCGGGAGAAGAGACCCAGTACTTC. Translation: CSVGGLAGEETQYF.

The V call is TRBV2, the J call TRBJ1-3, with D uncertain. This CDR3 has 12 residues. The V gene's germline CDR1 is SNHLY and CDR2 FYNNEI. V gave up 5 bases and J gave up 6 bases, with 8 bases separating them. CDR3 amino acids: CASSPQSNTIYF. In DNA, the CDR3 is TGTGCCAGCAGTCCCCAATCAAACACCATATATTTT. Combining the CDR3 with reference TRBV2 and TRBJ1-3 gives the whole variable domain EPEVTQTPSHQVTQMGQEVILRCVPISNHLYFYWYRQILGQKVEFLVSFYNNEISEKSEIFDDQFSVERPDGSNFTLKIRSTKLEDSAMYFCASSPQSNTIYFGEGSWLTVV.

CDR3 sequence: CASSWGQFYGYTF. For the CDR3, the DNA is TGTGCCAGCAGCTGGGGACAGTTCTATGGCTACACCTTC. The chain is built from TRBV7-6 and TRBJ1-2; 7 bases map to TRBD1. CDR1 SGHVS and CDR2 FNYEAQ come from the germline V gene. The CDR3 has 13 residues. Germline trimming cut 4 bases from V and 4 bases from J; bases unmatched to any gene: 3.

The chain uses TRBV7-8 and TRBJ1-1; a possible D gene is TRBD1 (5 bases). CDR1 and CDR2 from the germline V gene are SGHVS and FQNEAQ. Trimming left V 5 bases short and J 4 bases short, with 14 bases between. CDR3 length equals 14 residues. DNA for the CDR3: TGTGCCAGCAGCCCGAGTAACCAGGGCACTGAAGCTTTCTTT. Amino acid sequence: CASSPSNQGTEAFF.

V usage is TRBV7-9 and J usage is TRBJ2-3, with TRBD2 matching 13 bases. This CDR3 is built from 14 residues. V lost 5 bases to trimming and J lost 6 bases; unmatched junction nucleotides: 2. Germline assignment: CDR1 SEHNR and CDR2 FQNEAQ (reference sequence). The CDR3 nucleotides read TGTGCCAGCAGCGGACTAGCGGGAGCTGATACGCAGTATTTT. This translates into CASSGLAGADTQYF.

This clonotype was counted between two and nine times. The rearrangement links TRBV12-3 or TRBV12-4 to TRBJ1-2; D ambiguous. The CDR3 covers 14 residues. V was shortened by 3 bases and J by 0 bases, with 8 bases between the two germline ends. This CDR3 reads CASSFGGTNYGYTF. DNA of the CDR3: TGTGCCAGCAGTTTCGGCGGGACTAACTATGGCTACACCTTC.

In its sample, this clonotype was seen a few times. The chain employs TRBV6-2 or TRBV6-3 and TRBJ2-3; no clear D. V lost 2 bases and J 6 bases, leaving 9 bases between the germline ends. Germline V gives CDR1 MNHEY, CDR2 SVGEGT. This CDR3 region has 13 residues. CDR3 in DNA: TGTGCCAGCAGTTACGTTCGTGGGGATACGCAGTATTTT. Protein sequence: CASSYVRGDTQYF.

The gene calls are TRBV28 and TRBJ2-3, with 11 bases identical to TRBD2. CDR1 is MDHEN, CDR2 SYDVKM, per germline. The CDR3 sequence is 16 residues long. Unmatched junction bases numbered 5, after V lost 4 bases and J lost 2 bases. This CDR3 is CASSSVLAGDTDTQYF. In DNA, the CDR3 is TGTGCCAGCAGTTCGGTACTAGCGGGAGACACAGATACGCAGTATTTT.

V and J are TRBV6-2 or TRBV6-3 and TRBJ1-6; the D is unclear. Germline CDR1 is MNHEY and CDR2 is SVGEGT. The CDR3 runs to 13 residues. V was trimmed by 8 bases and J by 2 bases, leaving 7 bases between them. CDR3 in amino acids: CASGRTYNSPLHF. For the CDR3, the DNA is TGTGCCAGCGGGCGGACCTATAATTCACCCCTCCACTTT.

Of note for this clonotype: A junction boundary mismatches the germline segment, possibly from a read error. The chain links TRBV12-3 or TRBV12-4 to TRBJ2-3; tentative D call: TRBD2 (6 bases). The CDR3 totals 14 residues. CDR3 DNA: TGTGCCAGCCGCCGGGACGGGAGCACTGATACGCAGTATTTT. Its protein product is CASRRDGSTDTQYF.